Each of the 21 T cell receptor beta chains below was sequenced from the same sample in a study of Tregs in tolerant kidney transplant recipients. Only in-frame clones appear in the TCRdb table, and some are missing; sequencing was by immunoSEQ multiplex PCR. The sample totals roughly 53,000 clones. The material sequenced was CD4+ T cells from blood, taken before the transplant. These receptor sequences come from a human donor who received a combined kidney and bone marrow transplant.

As to this clone: The read terminates 3 residues before the CDR3 end, so the remaining end is supplied by the germline J gene. The same CDR3 arises from other DNA sequences in this sample as well. The chain carries TRBV18 and TRBJ1-5, with TRBD1 identical over 9 bases. The CDR3 has 15 residues. Looked up from germline, CDR1 is KGHSH and CDR2 is LQKENI. V gave up 3 bases and J gave up 4 bases; unmatched junction bases: 4. The part of the CDR3 DNA that was read is TGTGCCAGCTCACCGGACAGGGGCGGGAATCAGCCC. Amino acid sequence: CASSPDRGGNQP. The CDR3 as a whole reads CASSPDRGGNQPQHF.

On this clone: Read data end 3 residues before the CDR3 end; the end is taken from the germline J gene. The rearrangement links TRBV18 to TRBJ1-1; D may be TRBD1 (6 bases). The CDR3 consists of 13 residues. Trimming left V 5 bases short and J 6 bases short, with 13 bases between. Germline V gene data show CDR1 as KGHSH and CDR2 as LQKENI. The CDR3 spells CASSNRDGAEAFF. The sequenced part of the CDR3 DNA is TGTGCCAGCTCAAACAGGGACGGGGCTGAA.

In the case of this clone: The sequenced fragment ends 3 residues before the CDR3 boundary, so the rest is inferred from the germline J gene. The chain uses TRBV10-3 and TRBJ2-7, with D perhaps matching TRBD1 (6 bases). Trimming shortened V by 6 bases and J by 6 bases, and 18 bases separated the two germline ends. This CDR3 has 14 amino acids. Per germline, CDR1 ENHRY and CDR2 SYGVKD. The CDR3 bases that were read are TGTGCCATCAGGGGCCGGGACACGTATGGCGAG. This codes for CAIRGRDTYGE. The CDR3 reads in full as CAIRGRDTYGEQYF.

With respect to this clone: The CDR3 end is not reached by the read, which stops 3 residues before it; the germline J gene fills it in. The chain combines TRBV7-2 with TRBJ2-5, with 10 bases lining up with TRBD1. CDR1 and CDR2 (germline): SGHTA, FQGNSA. The CDR3 contains 14 residues. The V segment lost 5 bases and the J segment 5 bases; nucleotides outside the gene matches: 5. This CDR3 reads CASSPDRGRETQYF. CDR3 DNA (partial): TGTGCCAGCAGCCCCGACAGGGGGCGTGAGACC. Together with reference TRBV7-2 and TRBJ2-5, the CDR3 gives the full variable domain: GAGVSQSPSNKVTEKGKDVELRCDPISGHTALYWYRQSLGQGLEFLIYFQGNSAPDKSGLPSDRFSAERTGGSVSTLTIQRTQQEDSAVYLCASSPDRGRETQYFGPGTRLLVL.

In the case of this clone: The CDR3 extends 3 residues past the end of the read, so its final part is completed from the germline J gene. J is TRBJ2-3 and V is TRBV19; 7 nucleotides match TRBD1. The CDR3 covers 16 residues. Germline CDR1 and CDR2: LNHDA and SQIVND (reference sequence). Losses at the gene ends were 6 bases for V and 0 bases for J; bases not matched to a gene: 9. Incomplete CDR3 DNA: TGTGCCAGTAGACGATTCGAGGGGGCTAGCACAGATACG. Residues: CASRRFEGASTDT. The full-length CDR3 reads as CASRRFEGASTDTQYF.

Comments on this clone: The read is 3 residues too short to cover the CDR3 end, so that end is filled in from the germline J gene. The chain has TRBV7-9 and TRBJ2-1; D may correspond to TRBD1 or TRBD2 (5 bases each). Germline CDR1 SEHNR, CDR2 FQNEAQ (reference sequence). V was clipped by 5 bases and J by 5 bases, with 16 bases between them. The CDR3 totals 15 residues. The DNA read from the CDR3 is TGTGCCAGCAGCCCTGGCGAGGGGTGGGACAATGAG. Translation: CASSPGEGWDNE. The entire CDR3 sequence reads CASSPGEGWDNEQFF. The full variable domain, rest sourced from reference TRBV7-9 and TRBJ2-1, is DTGVSQNPRHKITKRGQNVTFRCDPISEHNRLYWYRQTLGQGPEFLTYFQNEAQLEKSRLLSDRFSAERPKGSFSTLEIQRTEQGDSAMYLCASSPGEGWDNEQFFGPGTRLTVL.

With respect to this clone: With the read ending 3 residues before the CDR3 end, the germline J gene is used to fill in that end. V and J are TRBV20-1 and TRBJ2-3; 10 bases match TRBD2. Germline trimming cut 2 bases from V and 4 bases from J; bases unmatched to any gene: 6. Germline-derived CDR1 and CDR2 are DFQATT and SNEGSKA (reference sequence). The CDR3 runs 15 residues. The CDR3 bases that were read are TGCAGTGCTAGATCCCCTAGCGGGGGTGCAGATACG. It encodes CSARSPSGGADT. The CDR3 reads in full as CSARSPSGGADTQYF.

A remark on this clone: The read terminates 3 residues before the CDR3 end, so the remaining end is supplied by the germline J gene. The genes are TRBV19 and TRBJ2-6; a weak D match, TRBD1 (6 bases). Per the germline V gene, CDR1 is LNHDA and CDR2 is SQIVND (reference sequence). The CDR3 is 15 amino acids. Trimming took off 8 bases at V and 0 bases at J, with 11 bases between the two ends. The covered CDR3 bases are TGTGCCAGTTCAGGGGTAGGCTCTGGGGCCAACGTC. It yields the protein CASSGVGSGANV. The CDR3, in full, reads CASSGVGSGANVLTF.

About this clone: The sequenced fragment ends 3 residues before the CDR3 boundary, so the rest is inferred from the germline J gene. The chain employs TRBV7-8 and TRBJ1-1, with D possibly matching TRBD1 (6 bases). The V gene's germline CDR1 is SGHVS and CDR2 FQNEAQ. The CDR3 is made up of 18 amino acids. Trimming took off 0 bases at V and 2 bases at J, with 19 bases between the two ends. The CDR3 region is CASSLAPRGGGRNTEAFF. The CDR3 DNA, read in part, is TGTGCCAGCAGCTTAGCCCCCCGCGGGGGCGGACGTAACACTGAA.

In regard to this clone: The read gets to within 3 residues of the CDR3 end, and the germline J gene fills in the rest. The chain employs TRBV7-2 and TRBJ1-2; D is perhaps TRBD1 (5 bases). Between the trimmed V and J ends, which lost 4 bases and 5 bases, there was a span of 14 bases. Germline CDR1 reads SGHTA; CDR2 reads FQGNSA. This CDR3 has 14 residues. CDR3 DNA, as far as it was read: TGTGCCAGCAGCTCGGCGGGCGGGGGGTATGGC. Protein sequence: CASSSAGGGYG. The whole CDR3 reads CASSSAGGGYGYTF.

About this clone itself: The read terminates 3 residues ahead of where the CDR3 ends, so the germline J gene completes it. The V call is TRBV19, the J call TRBJ2-7; D uncertain. The V gene's germline CDR1 is LNHDA and CDR2 SQIVND (reference sequence). This CDR3 is 15 amino acids long. Between the trimmed V and J ends, which lost 3 bases and 2 bases, there was a span of 14 bases. CDR3 bases read: TGTGCCAGTAGTATCGCTTCCACTGGTACCTACGAG. This translates into CASSIASTGTYE. The full-length CDR3 reads as CASSIASTGTYEQYF.

As regards this clone: The DNA ends 3 residues before the CDR3 does, and the rest of the CDR3 is filled in from the germline J gene. V usage is TRBV5-1 and J usage is TRBJ2-5; 13 bases map to TRBD2. Germline lookup yields CDR1 SGHRS and CDR2 YFSETQ. The CDR3 is made up of 16 amino acids. V was clipped by 0 bases and J by 5 bases; unmatched bases: 4. The CDR3 region is CASSLGGLAGVETQYF. The sequenced CDR3 bases are TGCGCCAGCAGCTTGGGAGGACTAGCGGGGGTGGAGACC.

A remark on this clone: The observed sequence ends 3 residues before the CDR3 terminus, with the missing tail filled in from the germline J gene. The V call is TRBV20-1, the J call TRBJ2-2, with TRBD2 identical over 7 bases. Germline values: CDR1 DFQATT, CDR2 SNEGSKA (reference sequence). The CDR3 covers 15 residues. V gave up 6 bases and J gave up 4 bases; unmatched junction bases: 11. The sequenced CDR3 bases are TGCAGTGCCATAAACCCCGGGACTATCACCGGGGAG. Its protein is CSAINPGTITGE. The full CDR3 protein reads CSAINPGTITGELFF.

Concerning this clone: The read finishes 3 residues shy of the CDR3 end, and the germline J gene is used to complete it. The chain carries TRBV7-2 and TRBJ1-5; the D gene is possibly TRBD1 (5 bases). Trimming removed 5 bases from V and 1 base from J, with 12 bases in between. Germline loops: CDR1 SGHTA, CDR2 FQGNSA. There are 15 residues in the CDR3. The CDR3 is CASSHSGGSNQPQHF. The DNA read from the CDR3 is TGTGCCAGCAGCCACTCGGGGGGGAGCAATCAGCCC. Combining the CDR3 with reference TRBV7-2 and TRBJ1-5 gives the whole variable domain GAGVSQSPSNKVTEKGKDVELRCDPISGHTALYWYRQSLGQGLEFLIYFQGNSAPDKSGLPSDRFSAERTGGSVSTLTIQRTQQEDSAVYLCASSHSGGSNQPQHFGDGTRLSIL.

CDR3 bases read: TGTGCCAGCTCACTTAACAGGAATGGGTACGAG. This codes for CASSLNRNGYE. The full CDR3 sequence reads CASSLNRNGYEQYF. The chain employs TRBV18 and TRBJ2-7; TRBD1 is a possible D gene (5 bases). The CDR3 end is not reached by the read, which stops 3 residues before it; the germline J gene fills it in. The V end lost 4 bases, the J end lost 4 bases, and 14 bases lay between the germline ends. The CDR3 length is 14 residues. CDR1 is KGHSH, CDR2 LQKENI, per germline. Variable domain in full (rest from reference TRBV18 and TRBJ2-7): NAGVMQNPRHLVRRRGQEARLRCSPMKGHSHVYWYRQLPEEGLKFMVYLQKENIIDESGMPKERFSAEFPKEGPSILRIQQVVRGDSAAYFCASSLNRNGYEQYFGPGTRLTVT.

This chain's CDR3 is CASSLDLLAGVYNEQFF. The CDR3 DNA, read in part, is TGTGCCAGCAGCTTAGACCTTCTAGCGGGAGTTTACAATGAG. This chain links TRBV13 with TRBJ2-1; 10 positions match TRBD2. The read terminates 3 residues ahead of where the CDR3 ends, so the germline J gene completes it. The CDR3 is 17 residues long. CDR1 PRHDT and CDR2 FYEKMQ come from the germline V gene (reference sequence). The junction had 7 bases not matched to a gene; V was cut back by 1 base and J by 4 bases.

Regarding this clone: The CDR3 goes on 3 residues after the read ends, and that part is filled in from the germline J gene. The chain joins TRBV7-7 to TRBJ2-2, with D hard to call. Germline-derived CDR1 and CDR2 are SSHAT and FNYEAQ (reference sequence). V was clipped by 5 bases and J by 6 bases, with 13 bases between them. The CDR3 is 14 amino acids. The CDR3 bases that were read are TGTGCCAGCAGCCAGAGACAATGGGCCGGGGAG. Amino acid sequence: CASSQRQWAGE. The full-length CDR3 reads as CASSQRQWAGELFF. Complete variable domain (other parts from reference TRBV7-7 and TRBJ2-2): GAGVSQSPRYKVTKRGQDVTLRCDPISSHATLYWYQQALGQGPEFLTYFNYEAQPDKSGLPSDRFSAERPEGSISTLTIQRTEQRDSAMYRCASSQRQWAGELFFGEGSRLTVL.

A word on this clone: The read falls 3 residues short of the CDR3 end, and the missing part is taken from the germline J gene. V gene TRBV18 combines with J gene TRBJ1-3; TRBD1 is a possible D gene (5 bases). CDR1 and CDR2 (germline): KGHSH, LQKENI. The CDR3 length is 15 residues. Trimming pared 2 bases from V and 0 bases from J, leaving 8 bases between. CDR3 protein: CASSPRGDSGNTIYF. The CDR3 bases that were read are TGTGCCAGCTCACCAAGAGGGGACTCTGGAAACACC.

Remarks on this clone: The CDR3 end is not reached by the read, which stops 3 residues before it; the germline J gene fills it in. The chain recombines TRBV19 with TRBJ1-1, with 7 bases fitting TRBD1. With V trimmed by 8 bases and J by 3 bases, 12 bases remained unmatched. This CDR3 has 15 amino acids. Germline CDR1 is LNHDA and CDR2 is SQIVND (reference sequence). The CDR3 sequence is CASGPSGQPYTEAFF. The CDR3 DNA, read in part, is TGTGCCAGTGGACCCTCGGGACAGCCCTACACTGAA.

On this clone: The sequenced fragment ends 3 residues before the CDR3 boundary, so the rest is inferred from the germline J gene. The chain recombines TRBV7-2 with TRBJ2-7; perhaps TRBD1 as D (5 bases). Germline V gene data show CDR1 as SGHTA and CDR2 as FQGNSA. Trimming stripped 10 bases from V and 3 bases from J, with 10 bases between. There are 11 residues in the CDR3. The part of the CDR3 DNA that was read is TGTGCCACCTCAAGGGGCTACGAG. As protein: CATSRGYE. The whole CDR3 protein is CATSRGYEQYF. Complete variable domain (other parts from reference TRBV7-2 and TRBJ2-7): GAGVSQSPSNKVTEKGKDVELRCDPISGHTALYWYRQSLGQGLEFLIYFQGNSAPDKSGLPSDRFSAERTGGSVSTLTIQRTQQEDSAVYLCATSRGYEQYFGPGTRLTVT.

In the case of this clone: The read ends 3 residues shy of where the CDR3 ends; the end is completed using the germline J gene. The chain joins TRBV6-1 to TRBJ1-1; tentative D call: TRBD1 (6 bases). V shed 4 bases and J shed 0 bases, with 12 bases lying between them. CDR1 is MNHNS, CDR2 SASEGT, per germline. CDR3 length equals 15 residues. The CDR3: CASSGTENMNTEAFF. The sequenced CDR3 bases are TGTGCCAGCAGTGGGACAGAGAATATGAACACTGAA.